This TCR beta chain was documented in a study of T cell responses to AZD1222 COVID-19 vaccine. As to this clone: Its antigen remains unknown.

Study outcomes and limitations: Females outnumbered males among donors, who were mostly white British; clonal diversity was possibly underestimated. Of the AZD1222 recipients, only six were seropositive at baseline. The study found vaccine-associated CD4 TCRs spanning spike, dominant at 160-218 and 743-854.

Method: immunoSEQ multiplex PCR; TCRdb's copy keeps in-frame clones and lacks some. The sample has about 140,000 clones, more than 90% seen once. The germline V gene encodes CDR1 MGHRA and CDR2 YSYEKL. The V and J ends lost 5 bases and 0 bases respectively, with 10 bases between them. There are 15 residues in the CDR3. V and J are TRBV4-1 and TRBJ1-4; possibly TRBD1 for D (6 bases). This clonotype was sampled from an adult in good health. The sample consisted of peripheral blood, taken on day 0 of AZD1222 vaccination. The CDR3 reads CASSDRFSTNEKLFF. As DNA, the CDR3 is TGCGCCAGCAGCGACAGGTTCTCAACTAATGAAAAACTGTTTTTT.